This T cell receptor beta chain stems from a study of beta chain features in type 1 diabetes (dated by TCRdb to the late 2010s). Looking at the study overall: Patients and healthy donors did not differ in mean age, gender distribution, total cell number or subset yield. A total of about 100,000,000 sorted cells were examined across all samples, and RNA yield correlated strongly with the number of cells per subset. In the study, TCRB repertoires of sorted circulating CD4+ T cell subsets from recently diagnosed type 1 diabetes patients were compared with those of matched healthy donors. Regulatory and stem cell-like memory subsets were obtained from only 8 patients and about 8 healthy donors, while naive and central memory subsets were obtained from all 28 donors. The full study reports these points: Shorter templates might be favored by PCR, yet because patient and control samples were amplified and corrected together, any such skew would affect both groups equally. Because small numbers of individuals were included in the HLA sub-analyses, any influence of HLA type on TCRB rearrangement was left unresolved. A moderate but significant shortening of TCRB CDR3 length was observed in type 1 diabetes patients in all four CD4+ subsets. Naive, central memory and regulatory TCRB repertoires appeared more similar among patients than among healthy donors. Because cDNA was sequenced instead of genomic DNA, activated cells with high expression could be over-represented, although the groups did not differ in activation or CD3 levels. Fewer insertions and more nucleotide deletions at VDJ recombination sites were observed in patients with type 1 diabetes, implying thymic rearrangement abnormalities.

Only a few counts were recorded for this clone. Its antigen target is currently unknown. Nothing much larger sits one base from this clone, and base qualities are not available. The entire amount of isolated RNA was reverse transcribed using the High Capacity cDNA Reverse Transcription Kit, so the sequenced TCRB transcripts were expressed ones. Naive, central memory and regulatory T cell samples underwent deep immunoSEQ sequencing, averaging about 3.57 million total reads per sample. Sorted cells were lysed in RLT buffer and RNA was extracted with DNase-treated RNeasy Micro or Mini kits, depending on cell number. Each cell subset was processed on its own to prevent cross-contamination, while patient and healthy donor samples were processed together. The immunoSEQ multiplex PCR was used to amplify TCRB sequences from cDNA, generating 87-bp fragments that spanned the CDR3 region. The amplicons were sequenced using the Illumina HiSeq platform. Per the original workflow: PCR bias was corrected computationally using synthetic template baselines, and reads within Hamming distance 2 were collapsed, with unmergeable singletons discarded. Reads were aligned against IMGT to assign V, D and J genes, CDR3 length and insertions or deletions at six rearrangement sites. Within each subset, clonotype counts were normalized to sorted cell number, after which true diversity and Gini coefficients were computed with the tcR R package. Repertoire sharing was quantified using the overlap coefficient calculated on TCRB nucleotide sequences. Out-of-frame TCRB sequences from naive cells were analyzed as a proxy for the pre-selection repertoire. TCRdb took over this immuneACCESS table, retaining in-frame rearrangements with V and J assigned. Such tables are incomplete; in checked studies, under half of the missing clones stem from an unresolved V gene, and the remainder is unexplained. For V, J and clone size, that table is used; D and trimming come from the DNA. For this sample the table gives a few hundred thousand clones, of which roughly a quarter were detected only once. Roughly 0.011% of the sample is in the top ten clones.

From each donor, a single peripheral blood sample of roughly 0.11 L on average was drawn into heparinised tubes. Naive, central memory, regulatory and stem cell-like memory CD4+ T cells were sorted on a BD FACSAria II using a panel including CD45RO, CCR7, CD25, CD127, CD95 and CD27. Every sorted population had a purity above 95%. PBMCs were separated immediately by Lymphoprep density gradient centrifugation and were stained directly, without being cultured. Samples were stained and sorted in pairs, with one healthy donor and one patient per experiment, so that batch effects were minimized. The germline V gene gives CDR1 as SQVTM and CDR2 as ANQGSEA. Including the terminal cysteine and phenylalanine, the CDR3 comprises 16 residues. Only the CDR3 portion is preserved as DNA: 48 bases, with reading frame beginning at the first base. At the junction V is shortened by 1 base and J by 0 bases, with 14 bases in between.

The sample consisted of naive CD4+ T cells from blood. Explained via the paper, the cell subset or site label denotes: true naive CD4+ T cells. The TCR was taken from a woman under 40 with type 1 diabetes. The sequence links TRBV29-1 to TRBJ2-3; matching of 6 bases hints at TRBD1 as the D gene. The CDR3: CSVEGGPYSSTDTQYF. The DNA sequence is given as TGCAGCGTTGAAGGGGGGCCTTACTCTAGCACAGATACGCAGTATTTT.